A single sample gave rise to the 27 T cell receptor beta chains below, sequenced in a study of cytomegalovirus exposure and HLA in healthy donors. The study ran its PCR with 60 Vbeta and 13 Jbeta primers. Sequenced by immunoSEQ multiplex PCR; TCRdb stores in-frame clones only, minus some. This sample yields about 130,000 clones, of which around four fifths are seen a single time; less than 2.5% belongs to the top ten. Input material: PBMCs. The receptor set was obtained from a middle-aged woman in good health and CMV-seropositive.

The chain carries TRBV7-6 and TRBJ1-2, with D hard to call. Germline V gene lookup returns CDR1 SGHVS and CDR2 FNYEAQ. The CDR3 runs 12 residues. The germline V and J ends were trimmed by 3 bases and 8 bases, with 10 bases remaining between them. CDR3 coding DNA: TGTGCCAGCAGCTTGTATACAGAGGGCTACACCTTC. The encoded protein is CASSLYTEGYTF.

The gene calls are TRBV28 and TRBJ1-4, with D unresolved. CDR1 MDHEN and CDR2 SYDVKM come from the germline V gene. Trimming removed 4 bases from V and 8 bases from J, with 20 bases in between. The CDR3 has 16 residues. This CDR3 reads CASSSPPEGIEEKLFF. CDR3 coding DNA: TGTGCCAGCAGTTCCCCCCCGGAGGGAATAGAGGAAAAACTGTTTTTT.

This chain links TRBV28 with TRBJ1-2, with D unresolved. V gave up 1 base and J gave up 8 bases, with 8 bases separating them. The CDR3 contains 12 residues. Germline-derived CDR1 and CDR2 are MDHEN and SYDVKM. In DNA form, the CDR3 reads TGTGCCAGCAGTTTATATGGTGAGGGCTACACCTTC. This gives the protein CASSLYGEGYTF.

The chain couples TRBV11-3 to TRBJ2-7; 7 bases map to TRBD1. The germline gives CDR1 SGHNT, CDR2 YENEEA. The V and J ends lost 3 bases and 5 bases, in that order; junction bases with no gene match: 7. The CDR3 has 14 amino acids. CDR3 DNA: TGTGCCAGCAGCTTGACAGGGAGTACCGACGAGCAGTACTTC. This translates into CASSLTGSTDEQYF.

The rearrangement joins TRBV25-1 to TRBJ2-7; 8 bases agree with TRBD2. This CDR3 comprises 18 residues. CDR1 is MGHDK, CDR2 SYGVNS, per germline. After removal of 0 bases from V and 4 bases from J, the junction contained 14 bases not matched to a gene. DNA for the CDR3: TGTGCCAGCAGTGAATACGGTAGTAGCGGGACTCGAGCATACGAGCAGTACTTC. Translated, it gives CASSEYGSSGTRAYEQYF.

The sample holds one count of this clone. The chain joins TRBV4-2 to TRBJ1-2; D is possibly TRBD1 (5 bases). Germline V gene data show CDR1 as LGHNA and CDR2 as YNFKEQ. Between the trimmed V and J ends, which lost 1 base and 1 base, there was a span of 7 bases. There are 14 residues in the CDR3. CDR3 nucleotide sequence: TGTGCCAGCAGCCAAGCCAGGGATAACTATGGCTACACCTTC. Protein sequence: CASSQARDNYGYTF.

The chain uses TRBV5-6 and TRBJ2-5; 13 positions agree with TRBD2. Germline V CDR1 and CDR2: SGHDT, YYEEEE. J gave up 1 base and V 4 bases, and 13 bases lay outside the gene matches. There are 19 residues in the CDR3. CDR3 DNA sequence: TGTGCCAGCAGCCGCGGCCCACTAGCGGGGGGGGGAGGCCAAGAGACCCAGTACTTC. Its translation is CASSRGPLAGGGGQETQYF.

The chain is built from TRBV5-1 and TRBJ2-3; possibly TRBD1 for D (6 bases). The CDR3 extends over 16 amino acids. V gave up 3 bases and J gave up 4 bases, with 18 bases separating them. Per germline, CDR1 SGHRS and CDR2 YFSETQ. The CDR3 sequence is CASSSMGTIGADTQYF. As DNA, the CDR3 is TGCGCCAGCAGCTCGATGGGGACAATAGGGGCAGATACGCAGTATTTT.

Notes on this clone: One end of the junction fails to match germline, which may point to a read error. The CDR3 is CASRVPQSREQYF. The CDR3 nucleotides are TGTGCGAGCAGGGTTCCACAGTCCCGCGAGCAGTACTTC. The rearrangement links TRBV6-5 to TRBJ2-7; D is perhaps TRBD1 (5 bases). CDR3 length: 13 residues. In germline, CDR1 is MNHEY, CDR2 SVGAGI.

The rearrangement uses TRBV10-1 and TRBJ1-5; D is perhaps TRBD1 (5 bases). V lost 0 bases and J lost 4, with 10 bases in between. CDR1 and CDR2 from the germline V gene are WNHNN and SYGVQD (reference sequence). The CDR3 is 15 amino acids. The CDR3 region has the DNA TGCGCCAGCAGTGAGTCGTGGGGGAGGAATCAGCCCCAGCATTTT. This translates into CASSESWGRNQPQHF.

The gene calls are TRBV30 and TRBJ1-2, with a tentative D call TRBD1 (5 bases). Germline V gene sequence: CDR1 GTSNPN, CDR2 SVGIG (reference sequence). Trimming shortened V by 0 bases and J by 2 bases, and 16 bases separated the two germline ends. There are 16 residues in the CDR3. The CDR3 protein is CAWSVSRRGPNYGYTF. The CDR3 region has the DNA TGTGCCTGGAGTGTATCAAGGAGGGGCCCCAACTATGGCTACACCTTC.

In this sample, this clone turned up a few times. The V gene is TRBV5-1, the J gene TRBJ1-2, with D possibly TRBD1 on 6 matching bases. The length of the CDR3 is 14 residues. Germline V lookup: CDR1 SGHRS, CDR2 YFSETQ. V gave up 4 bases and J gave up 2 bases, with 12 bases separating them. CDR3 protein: CASSANTGNYGYTF. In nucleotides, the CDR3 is TGCGCCAGCAGCGCTAACACAGGGAACTATGGCTACACCTTC.

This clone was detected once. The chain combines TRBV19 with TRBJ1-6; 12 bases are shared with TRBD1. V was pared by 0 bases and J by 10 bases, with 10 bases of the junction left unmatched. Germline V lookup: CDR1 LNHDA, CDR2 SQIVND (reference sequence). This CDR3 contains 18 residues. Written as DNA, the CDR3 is TGTGCCAGTAGTATAGAAGCTGTCCCCGGGACAGGGGGCTCACCCCTCCACTTT. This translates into CASSIEAVPGTGGSPLHF. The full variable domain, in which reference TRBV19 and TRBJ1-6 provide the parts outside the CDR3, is DGGITQSPKYLFRKEGQNVTLSCEQNLNHDAMYWYRQDPGQGLRLIYYSQIVNDFQKGDIAEGYSVSREKKESFPLTVTSAQKNPTAFYLCASSIEAVPGTGGSPLHFGNGTRLTVT.

In nucleotides, the CDR3 is TGTGCCAGCAGCTGGTCCGGACTCTCGGGGACTGAAGCTTTCTTT. Translation gives CASSWSGLSGTEAFF. The chain combines TRBV7-2 with TRBJ1-1; the D is unclear. The germline gives CDR1 SGHTA, CDR2 FQGNSA. Trimming cost V 4 bases and J 5 bases, with 17 bases left between them. The CDR3 loop spans 15 amino acids.

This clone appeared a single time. The CDR3 DNA reads as TGTGCCAGCAGTTACTCGGACACAATAAAAAAACTGTTTTTT. Encoded protein: CASSYSDTIKKLFF. V gene TRBV6-5 combines with J gene TRBJ1-4; D may be TRBD1 (5 bases). Trimming removed 0 bases from V and 9 bases from J, with 11 bases in between. Germline lookup yields CDR1 MNHEY and CDR2 SVGAGI. The CDR3 length is 14 residues.

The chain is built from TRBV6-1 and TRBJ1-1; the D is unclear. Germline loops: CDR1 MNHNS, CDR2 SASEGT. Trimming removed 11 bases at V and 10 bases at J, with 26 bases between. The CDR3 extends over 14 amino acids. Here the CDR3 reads CASMRLAAGRGAFF. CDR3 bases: TGTGCCTCGATGCGTTTGGCCGCCGGTCGGGGAGCTTTCTTT.

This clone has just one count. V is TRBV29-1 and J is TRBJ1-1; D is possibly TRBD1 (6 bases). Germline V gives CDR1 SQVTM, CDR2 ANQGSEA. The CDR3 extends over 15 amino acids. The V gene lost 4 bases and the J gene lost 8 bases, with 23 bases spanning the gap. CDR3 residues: CSVVGGGPGEGEAFF. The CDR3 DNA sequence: TGCAGCGTTGTGGGGGGGGGCCCAGGGGAGGGAGAAGCTTTCTTT.

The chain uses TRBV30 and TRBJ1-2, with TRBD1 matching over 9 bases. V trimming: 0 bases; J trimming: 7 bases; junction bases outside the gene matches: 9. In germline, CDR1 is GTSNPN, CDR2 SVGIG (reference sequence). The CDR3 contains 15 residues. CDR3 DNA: TGTGCCTGGAGTGTCGGACAGGGGCCGGGGGTTGGCTACACCTTC. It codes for CAWSVGQGPGVGYTF.

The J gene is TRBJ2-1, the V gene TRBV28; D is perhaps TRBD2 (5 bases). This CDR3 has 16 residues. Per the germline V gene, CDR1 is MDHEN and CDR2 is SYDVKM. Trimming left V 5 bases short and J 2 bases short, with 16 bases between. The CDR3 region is CASSPGSGRPYNEQFF. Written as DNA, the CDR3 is TGTGCCAGCAGTCCCGGTTCGGGAAGGCCCTACAATGAGCAGTTCTTC.

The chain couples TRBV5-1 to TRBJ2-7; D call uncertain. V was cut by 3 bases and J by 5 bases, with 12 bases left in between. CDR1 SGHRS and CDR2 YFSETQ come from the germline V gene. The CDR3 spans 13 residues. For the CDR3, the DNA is TGCGCCAGCAGCTACGCAGACTTTAACGAGCAGTACTTC. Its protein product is CASSYADFNEQYF. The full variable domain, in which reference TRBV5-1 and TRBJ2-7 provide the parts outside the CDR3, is KAGVTQTPRYLIKTRGQQVTLSCSPISGHRSVSWYQQTPGQGLQFLFEYFSETQRNKGNFPGRFSGRQFSNSRSEMNVSTLELGDSALYLCASSYADFNEQYFGPGTRLTVT.

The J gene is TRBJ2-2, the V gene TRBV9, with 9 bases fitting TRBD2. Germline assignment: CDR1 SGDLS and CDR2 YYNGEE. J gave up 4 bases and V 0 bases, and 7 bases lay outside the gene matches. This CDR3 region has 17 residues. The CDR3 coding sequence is TGTGCCAGCAGCGTAGCGGCGGGAGGGCCGAGCACCGGGGAGCTGTTTTTT. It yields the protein CASSVAAGGPSTGELFF. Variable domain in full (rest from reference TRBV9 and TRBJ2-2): DSGVTQTPKHLITATGQRVTLRCSPRSGDLSVYWYQQSLDQGLQFLIQYYNGEERAKGNILERFSAQQFPDLHSELNLSSLELGDSALYFCASSVAAGGPSTGELFFGEGSRLTVL.

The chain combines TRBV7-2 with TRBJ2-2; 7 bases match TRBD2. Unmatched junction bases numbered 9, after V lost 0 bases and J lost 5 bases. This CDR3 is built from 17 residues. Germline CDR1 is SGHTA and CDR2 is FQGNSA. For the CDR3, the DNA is TGTGCCAGCAGCTTAGCCCAGTGGGGAGGGAAAACCGGGGAGCTGTTTTTT. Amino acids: CASSLAQWGGKTGELFF.

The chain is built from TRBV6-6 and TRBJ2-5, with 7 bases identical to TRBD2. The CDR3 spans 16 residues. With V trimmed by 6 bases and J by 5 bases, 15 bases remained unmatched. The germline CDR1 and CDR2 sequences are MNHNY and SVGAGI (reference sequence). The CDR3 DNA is TGTGCCAGCAGCCGGGGGGACGGTTTGCGGATCGAGACCCAGTACTTC. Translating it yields CASSRGDGLRIETQYF.

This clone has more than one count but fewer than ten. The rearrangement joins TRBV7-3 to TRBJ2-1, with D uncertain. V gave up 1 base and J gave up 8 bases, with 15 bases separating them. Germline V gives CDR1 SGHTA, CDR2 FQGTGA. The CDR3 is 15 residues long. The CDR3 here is CASSLRPSVVYEQFF. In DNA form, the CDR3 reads TGTGCCAGCAGCTTAAGGCCTAGTGTAGTCTATGAGCAGTTCTTC.

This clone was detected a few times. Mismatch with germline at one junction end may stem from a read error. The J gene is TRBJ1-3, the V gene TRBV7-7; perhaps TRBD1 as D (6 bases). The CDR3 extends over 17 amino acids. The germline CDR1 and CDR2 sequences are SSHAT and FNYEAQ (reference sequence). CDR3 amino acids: CASSLVAGELAGNTIYF. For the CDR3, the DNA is TGTGCTAGCAGCTTAGTGGCAGGGGAGCTAGCTGGAAACACCATATATTTT.

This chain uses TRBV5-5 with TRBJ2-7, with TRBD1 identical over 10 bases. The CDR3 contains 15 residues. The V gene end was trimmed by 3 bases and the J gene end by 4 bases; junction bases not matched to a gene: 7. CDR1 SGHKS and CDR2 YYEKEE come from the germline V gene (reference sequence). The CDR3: CASSSQTGGGYEQYF. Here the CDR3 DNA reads TGTGCCAGCAGCTCACAGACAGGGGGCGGGTACGAGCAGTACTTC.

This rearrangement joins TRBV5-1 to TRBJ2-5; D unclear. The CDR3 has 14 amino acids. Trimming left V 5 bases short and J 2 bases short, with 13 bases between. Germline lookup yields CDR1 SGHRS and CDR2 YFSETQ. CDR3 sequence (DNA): TGCGCCAGCAGATATGCCGGGTCTCAAGAGACCCAGTACTTC. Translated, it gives CASRYAGSQETQYF.